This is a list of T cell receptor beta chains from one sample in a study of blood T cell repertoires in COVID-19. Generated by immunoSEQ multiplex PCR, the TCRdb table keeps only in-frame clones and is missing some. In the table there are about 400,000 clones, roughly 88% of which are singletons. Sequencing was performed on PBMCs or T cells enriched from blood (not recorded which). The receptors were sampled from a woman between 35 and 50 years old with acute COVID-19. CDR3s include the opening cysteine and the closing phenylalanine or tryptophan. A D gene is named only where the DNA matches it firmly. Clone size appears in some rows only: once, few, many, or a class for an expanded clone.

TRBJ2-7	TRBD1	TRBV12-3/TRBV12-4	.	TGTGCCAGCAGTCCCGACAGGGCTAACGAGCAGTACTTC	CASSPDRANEQYF
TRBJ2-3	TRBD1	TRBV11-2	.	TGTGCCAGCAGCTTGATGACAGGGGGCACAGATACGCAGTATTTT	CASSLMTGGTDTQYF
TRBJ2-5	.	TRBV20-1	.	TGCAGTGCTAGTAATCTGCGGGGAATGACCCAGTACTTC	CSASNLRGMTQYF
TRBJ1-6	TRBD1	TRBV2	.	TGTGCCAGCACTCCCGGGACAGGGATTCCCTCCTATAATTCACCCCTCCACTTT	CASTPGTGIPSYNSPLHF
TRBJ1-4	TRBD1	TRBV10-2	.	TGCGCCAGCAGTACAGGGGCGAGTGAAAAACTGTTTTTT	CASSTGASEKLFF
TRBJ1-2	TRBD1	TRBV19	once	TGTGCCAGTAGTATCCCGGACAGGCGACACACTAACTATGGCTACACCTTC	CASSIPDRRHTNYGYTF
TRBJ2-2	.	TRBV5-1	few	TGCGCCAGCAGCTTGGGCCCCCAGGCCATGAACACCGGGGAGCTGTTTTTT	CASSLGPQAMNTGELFF
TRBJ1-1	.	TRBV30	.	TGTGCCTGGAGTGTATCTACGACAGGTAACACTGAAGCTTTCTTT	CAWSVSTTGNTEAFF
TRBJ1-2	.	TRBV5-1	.	TGCGCCAGCAGCTTGGAGTCCGGCCAGGTCGGCGATGGCTACACCTTC	CASSLESGQVGDGYTF
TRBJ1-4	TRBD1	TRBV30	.	TGTGCCTGGTTGGACAGGGAGGACGAAAAACTGTTTTTT	CAWLDREDEKLFF
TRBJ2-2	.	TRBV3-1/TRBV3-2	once	TGTGCCAGCAGCCAAGATTCTCGGGGGAGGATGAACACCGGGGAGCTGTTTTTT	CASSQDSRGRMNTGELFF
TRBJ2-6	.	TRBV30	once	TGTGCCTGGAGTGATCCAGGGCCTGGGGCCAACGTCCTGACTTTC	CAWSDPGPGANVLTF
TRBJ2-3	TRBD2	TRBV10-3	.	TGTGCCATCAGTGAGCCGGTAGCGGGGCGAAAAGATACGCAGTATTTT	CAISEPVAGRKDTQYF
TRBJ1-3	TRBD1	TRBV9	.	TGTGCCAGCAGCGTAACAGGGGGCAGAAACACCATATATTTT	CASSVTGGRNTIYF
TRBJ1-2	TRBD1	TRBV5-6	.	TGTGCCAGCAGCCCGCACTCGACAGGGGGCGAAGCTAACTATGGCTACACCTTC	CASSPHSTGGEANYGYTF
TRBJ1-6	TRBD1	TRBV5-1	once	TGCGCCAGCAGAGCCGGGACAGGGAACAATTCACCCCTCCACTTT	CASRAGTGNNSPLHF
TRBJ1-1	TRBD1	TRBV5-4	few	TGTGCCAGCAGCTTGAAGGGGGCAACTGAAGCTTTCTTT	CASSLKGATEAFF
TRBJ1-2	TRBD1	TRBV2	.	TGTGCCAGCAGTGAACGGGACAGGACGAGCTATGGCTACACCTTC	CASSERDRTSYGYTF
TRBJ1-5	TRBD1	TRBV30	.	TGTGCCTGCACAGGGGGCGGCCAGCCCCAGCATTTT	CACTGGGQPQHF
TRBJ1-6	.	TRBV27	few	TGTGCCAGCAGTTCCTTTTATTCACCCCTCCACTTT	CASSSFYSPLHF
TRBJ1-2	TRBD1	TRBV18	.	TGTGCCAGCTCTCCACAGACCGGGACAGGAGGCTACACCTTC	CASSPQTGTGGYTF
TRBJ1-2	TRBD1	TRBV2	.	TGTGCCAGCTGGGGACAGGGGAGCGGCTACACCTTC	CASWGQGSGYTF
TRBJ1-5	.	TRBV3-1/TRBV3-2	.	TGTGCCAGCAGCCAAGCGGTGTCGGGTCAGCCCCAGCATTTT	CASSQAVSGQPQHF
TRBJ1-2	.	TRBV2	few	TGTGCCAGCAGTGAATTCGCAGGGGGCTACACCTTC	CASSEFAGGYTF
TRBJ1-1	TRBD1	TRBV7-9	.	TGTGCCAGCAGCTTGACAGGGACTGAAGCTTTCTTT	CASSLTGTEAFF